This T cell receptor beta chain was captured by sequencing in a study of shared clonotypes between healthy human individuals (dated by TCRdb to about 2020). As for the study more broadly: A few men and a couple of women, aged 18 to 49 years, made up the cohort. For each donor, CD4 naive and CD4 memory were each given three plates, CD8 naive was given two plates, and CD8 memory was given one plate. To estimate repertoire size and how much clonotype sharing occurs between individuals, the study deeply sequenced the blood TCR repertoires of 4 to 6 healthy adults. To increase sequencing depth and limit assay-specific biases, different laboratories used diverse techniques to prepare libraries and sequence TCR repertoires. Each donor's leukapheresis produced roughly between roughly 0.9 and 8.9 billion PBMCs. General conclusions and limits of the study: Based on pairwise subsampling, the degree of clonotype sharing among donors was expected to be affected by sequencing depth. Sampling was restricted to blood, and TCR repertoires in tissue are likely to differ from TCR repertoires in blood. The genetic and exposure-history diversity represented was limited by the small number of donors. Naive subsets generally had larger estimated clonotype richness than memory subsets did. Compared with non-shared clonotypes, clonotypes shared by all four sorted-subset donors had higher generation probabilities. Sharing across a handful of donors was observed for about 5% of naive CD4, over 3% of naive CD8, about 2.5% of memory CD4, and roughly 0.43% of memory CD8 clonotypes. Incomplete sequencing was indicated by rarefaction of sorted-subset datasets, despite the large sequencing depth.

Concerning this clone itself: Its antigen is currently not known. No per-base quality is available; no much larger clone lies one base away.

Healthy HIV-negative adults with no recently reported acute infections or vaccinations were included as donors. Every donor was a Caucasian adult residing in Nashville, Tennessee, USA. Magnetic negative selection was used to enrich CD4+ T cells, after which naive cells were positively selected on CD45RA and the negative fraction became the memory subset. Blood was obtained by leukapheresis, after which PBMCs were separated by Ficoll-Histopaque density gradient centrifugation and cryopreserved in liquid nitrogen vapor phase. Purity and quantity of every magnetically sorted T cell population were checked by analytical flow cytometry. From each sorted fraction, genomic DNA was isolated and quantified by UV absorbance on a Nanodrop 2000c. The CDR3 spans 15 residues, from the cysteine through the phenylalanine. Only the CDR3 DNA is retained, 45 bases long and in frame from the first base. The germline V gene specifies SGHDN as CDR1 and FVKESK as CDR2. Clipping removes 1 base from V and 4 bases from J, with 2 as the unmatched junction base count.

Using the deep immunoSEQ assay, TCR CDR3 regions were amplified from genomic DNA by multiplex PCR. For each cell subset, the extracted genomic DNA was distributed evenly across all wells of several immunoSEQ 96-well plates, and each plate served as one replicate. For sorted subsets, each replicate PCR was loaded with 150 to 250 ng genomic DNA, equivalent to about 33,000 T cell genomes. Purified libraries were quantified with a Qubit 3.0 fluorometer, sized on a Bioanalyzer 2100, and re-quantified with the KAPA Library Quantification kit. Each immunoSEQ 96-well plate was sequenced on its own single-read 150-cycle Illumina NextSeq 550 flow cell. As for the original processing: The immunoSEQ output contained only junctional sequences without quality scores, so filtering could not match that applied to full-length reads. To assign V/J genes and CDR3, sequences were annotated using PyIR, a Python wrapper for IgBLAST v1.9, with IMGT germline references. Reads were filtered out if the reads had weak V/J assignments (E-value above 1e-6), no CDR3, stop codons, out-of-frame junctions, or ambiguous translated residues. A V3J clonotype was defined by an identical inferred V gene, J gene, and CDR3 amino acid sequence. To compute the percentage overlap between repertoires, the number of shared unique clonotypes was divided by the size of the smaller repertoire. RTK rarefaction, the Chao1 estimator, and Recon v2.1 estimates of unobserved clonotypes were used to assess repertoire richness. Generation probabilities were computed with OLGA for all TCRbeta clonotypes obtained by the gDNA method from several donors. TCRdb provides this immuneACCESS table in a form limited to in-frame rearrangements. Some clones are lacking; in checked studies, under half of them reflect an unresolved V gene, and why the rest are absent is not known. V and J calls and clone size are as listed in that table; D and trimming were resolved from the DNA. Counted in this sample were approximately 500,000 clones; around 96% of them appeared once. The ten largest make up less than 0.06% of the sample.

The chain joins TRBV14 to TRBJ2-2, and 8 junction bases match TRBD1. The source of this sequence is a woman between 25 and 40 years old in good health. Specimen: naive CD4+ T cells sorted from blood. This sample's cell subset or site label indicates: CD45RA+ positively selected. The DNA reads TGTGCCAGCAGCCAAGGGACAGGGAGCACCGGGGAGCTGTTTTTT. This encodes CASSQGTGSTGELFF.